Following are 24 T cell receptor beta chains from one sample sequenced in a study of blood T cell repertoires in COVID-19 (TCRdb year 2020). The library came from the immunoSEQ multiplex PCR assay. TCRdb obtained this table from immuneACCESS and retained in-frame rearrangements with V and J assigned. These tables miss some clones; where compared with another copy, unresolved V genes account for less than half of the shortfall, and the remainder is unexplained. The sample has about 200,000 clones on record, around 84% of them singletons. Roughly 13% of the sample is held by the ten biggest clonotypes. Sample: peripheral blood. The receptor set was obtained from a human donor in a cohort sampled during active COVID-19.

The CDR3 loop is CASTTRQTTEAFF. The CDR3 bases are TGTGCCAGCACCACAAGACAAACCACTGAAGCTTTCTTT. V and J are TRBV7-9 and TRBJ1-1; D gene uncertain. The germline V gene has CDR1 SEHNR and CDR2 FQNEAQ (reference sequence). The CDR3 consists of 13 residues. The V gene lost 7 bases and the J gene lost 4 bases, with 13 bases spanning the gap.

This clone was picked up one time. The rearrangement links TRBV7-6 to TRBJ2-6, with D unclear. This CDR3 has 15 residues. Trimming took 6 bases from V and 0 from J, leaving 9 bases between them. Germline loops: CDR1 SGHVS, CDR2 FNYEAQ. CDR3 protein: CASSNGLSGANVLTF. The CDR3 DNA follows: TGTGCCAGCAGTAATGGGCTCTCTGGGGCCAACGTCCTGACTTTC.

The genes are TRBV7-2 and TRBJ1-6; D is possibly TRBD1 (5 bases). The V and J ends lost 5 bases and 4 bases respectively, with 15 bases between them. This CDR3 comprises 16 residues. CDR1 and CDR2 (germline): SGHTA, FQGNSA. The CDR3 region is CASSTRGAGYNSPLHF. The CDR3 nucleotides are TGTGCCAGCAGCACCCGCGGGGCGGGATATAATTCACCCCTCCACTTT. Full variable domain (rest looked up from reference TRBV7-2 and TRBJ1-6): GAGVSQSPSNKVTEKGKDVELRCDPISGHTALYWYRQSLGQGLEFLIYFQGNSAPDKSGLPSDRFSAERTGGSVSTLTIQRTQQEDSAVYLCASSTRGAGYNSPLHFGNGTRLTVT.

This clone was recorded once. This chain uses TRBV5-1 with TRBJ2-7; 9 bases align to TRBD1. The CDR3 loop spans 18 amino acids. CDR1 and CDR2 (germline): SGHRS, YFSETQ. The V segment lost 6 bases and the J segment 2 bases; nucleotides outside the gene matches: 18. Here the CDR3 DNA reads TGCGCCAGCAACAAAAGAAAAACCGGACAGGGGACCCCCTACGAGCAGTACTTC. Protein: CASNKRKTGQGTPYEQYF. Looking up the rest from reference TRBV5-1 and TRBJ2-7 gives the full variable domain: KAGVTQTPRYLIKTRGQQVTLSCSPISGHRSVSWYQQTPGQGLQFLFEYFSETQRNKGNFPGRFSGRQFSNSRSEMNVSTLELGDSALYLCASNKRKTGQGTPYEQYFGPGTRLTVT.

This clone was observed a handful of times. CDR3 in DNA: TGCGCCAGCAGCCAAGATCGACAGGTTTATGGCTACACCTTC. It specifies CASSQDRQVYGYTF. The chain is built from TRBV4-1 and TRBJ1-2, with D perhaps matching TRBD1 (6 bases). The germline V gene encodes CDR1 MGHRA and CDR2 YSYEKL. V was trimmed by 0 bases and J by 5 bases, leaving 10 bases between them. The CDR3 is 14 amino acids.

This chain connects TRBV28 to TRBJ2-7, with 8 bases identical to TRBD1. V was clipped by 11 bases and J by 6 bases; unmatched bases: 9. CDR1 and CDR2 from the germline V gene are MDHEN and SYDVKM. The CDR3 is 12 amino acids. CDR3 sequence: CAADRDTGEQYF. The CDR3 DNA sequence: TGTGCCGCGGACAGGGATACGGGCGAGCAGTACTTC.

The chain employs TRBV7-2 and TRBJ2-7; D uncertain. The CDR3 loop spans 11 amino acids. Per the germline V gene, CDR1 is SGHTA and CDR2 is FQGNSA. V was shortened by 5 bases and J by 5 bases, with 7 bases between the two germline ends. The CDR3 reads CASSQSHEQYF. Here the CDR3 DNA reads TGTGCCAGCAGCCAAAGCCACGAGCAGTACTTC.

This clone was seen just once. The chain has TRBV10-2 and TRBJ2-1; 16 positions match TRBD2. CDR3 length: 17 residues. Germline CDR1 WSHSY, CDR2 SAAADI. Unmatched junction bases numbered 4, after V lost 4 bases and J lost 4 bases. CDR3 bases: TGCGCCAGCAGTGGTCGGGGACTAGCGGGAGGGTACAATGAGCAGTTCTTC. It translates to CASSGRGLAGGYNEQFF.

This sequence joins TRBV3-1 (or the pseudogene TRBV3-2) and TRBJ2-3; 8 nucleotides align to TRBD1. Trimming took 0 bases from V and 2 from J; bases not matched to a gene: 4. Germline CDR1 and CDR2: LGHDT and YNNKEL (reference sequence). The CDR3 runs 16 residues. The CDR3 bases are TGTGCCAGCAGCCAAGATGGACAGGGACCCACAGATACGCAGTATTTT. Its translation: CASSQDGQGPTDTQYF.

V gene TRBV2 combines with J gene TRBJ2-2, with 8 bases lining up with TRBD2. Germline V gives CDR1 SNHLY, CDR2 FYNNEI. CDR3 size: 16 residues. Unmatched junction bases numbered 6, after V lost 1 base and J lost 5 bases. The CDR3 DNA follows: TGTGCCAGCAGTGAAGACGGGAGGGCCTTTACCGGGGAGCTGTTTTTT. Its translation is CASSEDGRAFTGELFF.

This clone was seen a single time. The chain joins TRBV6-5 to TRBJ1-5; D remains unclear. CDR3 length equals 14 residues. V lost 4 bases and J 2 bases, leaving 9 bases between the germline ends. The germline CDR1 and CDR2 sequences are MNHEY and SVGAGI. In DNA form, the CDR3 reads TGTGCCAGCAGTTTTTCGGCGGGCAATCAGCCCCAGCATTTT. Translation gives CASSFSAGNQPQHF.

The chain employs TRBV28 and TRBJ2-1, with 8 positions matching TRBD1. V trimming: 2 bases; J trimming: 3 bases; junction bases outside the gene matches: 6. Germline CDR1 MDHEN, CDR2 SYDVKM. This CDR3 has 16 amino acids. The CDR3 reads CASSLGRGRSYNEQFF. The DNA for the CDR3 is TGTGCCAGCAGTTTAGGCAGGGGGCGTAGCTACAATGAGCAGTTCTTC.

The V and J genes are TRBV6-1 and TRBJ2-7, with D perhaps TRBD1 (6 bases). There are 16 residues in the CDR3. Germline CDR1 reads MNHNS; CDR2 reads SASEGT. Trimming shortened V by 2 bases and J by 1 base, and 15 bases separated the two germline ends. Here the CDR3 reads CASSESDRFLSYEQYF. Written as DNA, the CDR3 is TGTGCCAGCAGTGAATCAGACAGGTTTCTATCCTACGAGCAGTACTTC.

The chain employs TRBV5-1 and TRBJ2-5; TRBD1 matches 10 bases. Unmatched junction bases numbered 5, after V lost 0 bases and J lost 3 bases. Germline lookup yields CDR1 SGHRS and CDR2 YFSETQ. The CDR3 spans 16 residues. This chain's CDR3 is CASSLDPGQGKETQYF. CDR3 bases: TGCGCCAGCAGCTTGGATCCGGGACAGGGGAAAGAGACCCAGTACTTC.

This clone appeared a single time. The rearrangement joins TRBV19 to TRBJ1-5; D is ambiguous. With 1 base removed from V and 6 bases from J, the gap between germline ends came to 7 bases. This CDR3 comprises 13 residues. Germline CDR1 and CDR2: LNHDA and SQIVND (reference sequence). The CDR3 nucleotides read TGTGCCAGTAGTATAGGGAGCCCTCAGCCCCAGCATTTT. Protein sequence: CASSIGSPQPQHF.

The chain recombines TRBV10-2 with TRBJ1-2; D is undetermined. Germline lookup yields CDR1 WSHSY and CDR2 SAAADI. The ends were cut back, 3 bases at V and 7 bases at J, with 15 bases in the middle. This CDR3 is built from 14 residues. CDR3 residues: CASSDSEQEGGYTF. The CDR3 nucleotides are TGCGCCAGCAGTGACTCGGAGCAGGAGGGTGGCTACACCTTC.

This clone is deemed medium-sized. The rearrangement links TRBV19 to TRBJ1-5, with TRBD1 matching over 9 bases. CDR1 and CDR2 from the germline V gene are LNHDA and SQIVND (reference sequence). The V gene end was trimmed by 5 bases and the J gene end by 4 bases; junction bases not matched to a gene: 9. CDR3 length: 16 amino acids. The CDR3 sequence: CASSRVAGTGNQPQHF. CDR3 coding DNA: TGTGCCAGTAGTCGGGTCGCGGGGACAGGGAATCAGCCCCAGCATTTT.

The chain carries TRBV9 and TRBJ2-7; 8 nucleotides line up with TRBD2. CDR1 is SGDLS and CDR2 is YYNGEE in the germline V gene. The CDR3 length is 14 residues. The V segment lost 2 bases and the J segment 7 bases; nucleotides outside the gene matches: 8. The CDR3: CASSVSSGSVEQYF. Written as DNA, the CDR3 is TGTGCCAGCAGCGTTTCCAGCGGGAGCGTTGAGCAGTACTTC.

The V and J genes are TRBV14 and TRBJ1-1, with a weak D call TRBD1 (5 bases). V lost 5 bases to trimming and J lost 0 bases, with 16 bases between them. The CDR3 is 16 residues long. Germline CDR1 reads SGHDN; CDR2 reads FVKESK. The CDR3 sequence: CASSENVGTMNTEAFF. In nucleotides, the CDR3 is TGTGCCAGCAGCGAAAATGTCGGGACTATGAACACTGAAGCTTTCTTT.

This clone was seen only once. V gene TRBV7-9 combines with J gene TRBJ1-4, with D uncertain. The germline V and J ends were trimmed by 0 bases and 1 base, with 6 bases remaining between them. Germline V CDR1 and CDR2: SEHNR, FQNEAQ (reference sequence). The CDR3 loop spans 15 amino acids. CDR3 sequence (DNA): TGTGCCAGCAGCTTAGCACGGGGAACTAATGAAAAACTGTTTTTT. As protein: CASSLARGTNEKLFF.

V and J are TRBV7-8 and TRBJ2-1, with 7 bases that match TRBD2. The germline CDR1 and CDR2 sequences are SGHVS and FQNEAQ. The CDR3 contains 18 residues. V lost 5 bases and J lost 7; bases outside the gene matches: 20. This chain's CDR3 is CASSQNSGRIQHGNEQFF. The CDR3 DNA reads as TGTGCCAGCAGCCAAAATAGCGGGCGGATCCAACACGGGAATGAGCAGTTCTTC.

This clone was detected only once. This rearrangement joins TRBV6-2 or TRBV6-3 to TRBJ1-5, with a possible D match to TRBD1 (5 bases). Germline CDR1 and CDR2: MNHEY and SVGEGT. V gave up 2 bases and J gave up 5 bases, with 10 bases separating them. CDR3 length equals 14 residues. The CDR3 spells CASSYGAAHQPQHF. The CDR3 bases are TGTGCCAGCAGTTACGGGGCTGCGCATCAGCCCCAGCATTTT.

This chain connects TRBV10-3 to TRBJ2-3; unclear D gene. Trimming pared 8 bases from V and 6 bases from J, leaving 12 bases between. Germline assignment: CDR1 ENHRY and CDR2 SYGVKD. The CDR3 has 12 amino acids. The chain's CDR3 is CAISPPGDTQYF. In nucleotides, the CDR3 is TGTGCCATCTCACCGCCCGGGGATACGCAGTATTTT.

CDR3 residues: CASSPSLAGPEQYF. The CDR3 DNA reads as TGTGCCAGCAGTCCGTCACTAGCTGGGCCCGAGCAGTACTTC. V is TRBV6-6 and J is TRBJ2-7, with a tentative D call TRBD2 (6 bases). CDR1 and CDR2 (germline): MNHNY, SVGAGI (reference sequence). CDR3 size: 14 residues. V shed 5 bases and J shed 6 bases, with 17 bases lying between them.